This record looks at one TCR beta chain sequence and its context. A much larger clone differs by one base, so this may be a read error. Cells sorted as Tregs were CD4+, CD25+ and CD127-/low. One entry per CDR3 protein, called by TCRdb with MiXCR from the 5' RACE reads. The sample contains about 11,000 distinct CDR3 sequences, over 15% of which appear only once. The CDR3 is made up of 15 amino acids. J gave up 7 bases and V 4 bases, and 9 bases lay outside the gene matches. Germline lookup yields CDR1 SNHLY and CDR2 FYNNEI. V and J are TRBV2 and TRBJ2-1; TRBD1 agrees at 8 bases. This receptor was taken from a female donor with breast cancer. Sequenced input: Tregs sorted from a lymph node. CDR3 nucleotides: TGTGCCAGCAGTGGGGGGCAGGGGGCGTGGAATGAGCAGTTCTTC. Its protein is CASSGGQGAWNEQFF. Based on the CDR3 plus reference TRBV2 and TRBJ2-1, the full variable domain is EPEVTQTPSHQVTQMGQEVILRCVPISNHLYFYWYRQILGQKVEFLVSFYNNEISEKSEIFDDQFSVERPDGSNFTLKIRSTKLEDSAMYFCASSGGQGAWNEQFFGPGTRLTVL.